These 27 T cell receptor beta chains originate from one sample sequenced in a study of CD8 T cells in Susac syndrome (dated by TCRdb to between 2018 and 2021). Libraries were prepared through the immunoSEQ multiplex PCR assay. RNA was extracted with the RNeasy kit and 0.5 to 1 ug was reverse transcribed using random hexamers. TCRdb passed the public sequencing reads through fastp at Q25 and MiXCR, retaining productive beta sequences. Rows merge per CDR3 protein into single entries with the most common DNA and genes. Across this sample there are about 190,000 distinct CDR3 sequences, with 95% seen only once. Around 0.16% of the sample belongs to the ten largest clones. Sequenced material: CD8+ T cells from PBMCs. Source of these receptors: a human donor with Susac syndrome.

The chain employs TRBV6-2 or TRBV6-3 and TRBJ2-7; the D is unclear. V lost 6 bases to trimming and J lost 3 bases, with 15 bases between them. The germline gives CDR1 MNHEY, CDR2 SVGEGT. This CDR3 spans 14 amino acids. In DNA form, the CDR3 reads TGTGCCAGCAGGGTGGACGACCCACTCTACGAGCAGTACTTC. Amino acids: CASRVDDPLYEQYF.

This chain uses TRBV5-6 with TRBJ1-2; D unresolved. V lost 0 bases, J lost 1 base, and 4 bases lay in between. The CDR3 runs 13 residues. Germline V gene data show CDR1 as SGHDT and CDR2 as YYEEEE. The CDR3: CASSLASNYGYTF. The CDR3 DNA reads TGTGCCAGCAGCTTGGCCAGTAACTATGGCTACACCTTC.

The DNA of the CDR3 is TGTGCCAGCAGCCAGGGGGGGTGGGCGGGTGAGCAGTTCTTC. Its protein product is CASSQGGWAGEQFF. The chain links TRBV14 to TRBJ2-1; 7 nucleotides line up with TRBD2. The CDR3 runs to 14 residues. J was trimmed by 9 bases and V by 3 bases; bases with no gene match: 8. Germline loops: CDR1 SGHDN, CDR2 FVKESK.

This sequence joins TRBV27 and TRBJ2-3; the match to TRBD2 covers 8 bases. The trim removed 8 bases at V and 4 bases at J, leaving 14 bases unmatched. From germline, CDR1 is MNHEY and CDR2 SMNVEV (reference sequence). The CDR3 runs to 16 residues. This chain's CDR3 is CASRDSSGWFPDTQYF. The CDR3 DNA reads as TGTGCCAGCCGAGACTCTAGCGGGTGGTTCCCAGATACGCAGTATTTT.

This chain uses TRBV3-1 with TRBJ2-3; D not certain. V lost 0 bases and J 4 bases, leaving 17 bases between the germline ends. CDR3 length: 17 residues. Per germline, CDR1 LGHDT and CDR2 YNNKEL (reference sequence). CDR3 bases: TGTGCCAGCAGCCAAGAACGCGGCGGTAGCCAAGCAGATACGCAGTATTTT. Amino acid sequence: CASSQERGGSQADTQYF.

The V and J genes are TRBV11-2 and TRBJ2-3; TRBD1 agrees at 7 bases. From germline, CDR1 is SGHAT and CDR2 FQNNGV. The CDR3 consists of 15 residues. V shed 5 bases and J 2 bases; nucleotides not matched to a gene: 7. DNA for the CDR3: TGTGCCAGCAGCCCCGAGGGACAGAACACAGATACGCAGTATTTT. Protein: CASSPEGQNTDTQYF.

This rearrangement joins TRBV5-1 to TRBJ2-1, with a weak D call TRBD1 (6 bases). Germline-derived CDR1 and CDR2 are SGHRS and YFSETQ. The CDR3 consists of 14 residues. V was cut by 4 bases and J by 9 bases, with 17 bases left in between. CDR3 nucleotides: TGCGCCAGCAGCCCCTCAACAGGGATCGTTGAGCAGTTCTTC. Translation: CASSPSTGIVEQFF.

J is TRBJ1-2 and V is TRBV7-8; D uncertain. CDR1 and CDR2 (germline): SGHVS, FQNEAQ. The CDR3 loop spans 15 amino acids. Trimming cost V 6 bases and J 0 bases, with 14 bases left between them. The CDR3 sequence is CASSPPGESNYGYTF. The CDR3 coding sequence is TGTGCCAGCAGTCCCCCCGGAGAATCTAACTATGGCTACACCTTC. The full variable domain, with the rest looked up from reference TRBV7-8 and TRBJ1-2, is GAGVSQSPRYKVAKRGQDVALRCDPISGHVSLFWYQQALGQGPEFLTYFQNEAQLDKSGLPSDRFFAERPEGSVSTLKIQRTQQEDSAVYLCASSPPGESNYGYTFGSGTRLTVV.

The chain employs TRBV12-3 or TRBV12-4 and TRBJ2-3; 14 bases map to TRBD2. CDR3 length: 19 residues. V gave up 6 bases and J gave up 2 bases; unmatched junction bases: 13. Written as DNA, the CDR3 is TGTGCCAGCAGCCTAAGCGGGACTAGCGGGGGCCCTTACACAGATACGCAGTATTTT. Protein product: CASSLSGTSGGPYTDTQYF.

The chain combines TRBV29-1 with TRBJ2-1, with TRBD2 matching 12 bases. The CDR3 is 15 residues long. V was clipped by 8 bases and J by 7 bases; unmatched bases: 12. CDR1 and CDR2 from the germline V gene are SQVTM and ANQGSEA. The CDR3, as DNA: TGCAGCTTAAGCGGGACTAGCGGGCTTCGGAATGAGCAGTTCTTC. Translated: CSLSGTSGLRNEQFF.

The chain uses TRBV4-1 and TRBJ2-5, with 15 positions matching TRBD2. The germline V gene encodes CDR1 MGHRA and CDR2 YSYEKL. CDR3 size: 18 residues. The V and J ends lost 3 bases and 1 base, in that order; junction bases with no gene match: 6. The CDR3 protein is CASSQGLAGGDFQETQYF. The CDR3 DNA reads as TGCGCCAGCAGCCAGGGACTAGCGGGGGGAGACTTCCAAGAGACCCAGTACTTC.

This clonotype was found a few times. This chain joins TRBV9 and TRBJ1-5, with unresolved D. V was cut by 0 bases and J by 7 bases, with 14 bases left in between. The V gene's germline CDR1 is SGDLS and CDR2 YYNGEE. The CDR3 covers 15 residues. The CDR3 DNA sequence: TGTGCCAGCAGCGTAGAGGGCGGTGGCGGGCAGCCCCAGCATTTT. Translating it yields CASSVEGGGGQPQHF.

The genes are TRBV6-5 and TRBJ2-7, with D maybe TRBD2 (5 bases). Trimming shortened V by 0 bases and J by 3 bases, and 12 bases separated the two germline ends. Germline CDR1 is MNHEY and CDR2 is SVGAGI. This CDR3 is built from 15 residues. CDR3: CASSYSAGRGYEQYF. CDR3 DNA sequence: TGTGCCAGCAGTTACTCCGCGGGTAGAGGCTACGAGCAGTACTTC.

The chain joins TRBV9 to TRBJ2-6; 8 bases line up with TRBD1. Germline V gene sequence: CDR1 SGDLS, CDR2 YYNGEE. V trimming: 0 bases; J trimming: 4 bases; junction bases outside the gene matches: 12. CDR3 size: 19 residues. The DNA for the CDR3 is TGTGCCAGCAGCGTAGCTTCGGGACAGGTGGTGGGAGGGGCCAACGTCCTGACTTTC. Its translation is CASSVASGQVVGGANVLTF.

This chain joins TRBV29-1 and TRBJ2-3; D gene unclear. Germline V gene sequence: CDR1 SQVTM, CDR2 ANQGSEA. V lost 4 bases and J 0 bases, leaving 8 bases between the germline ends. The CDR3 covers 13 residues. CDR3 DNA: TGCAGCGTTGCTGGGATTAGCACAGATACGCAGTATTTT. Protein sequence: CSVAGISTDTQYF.

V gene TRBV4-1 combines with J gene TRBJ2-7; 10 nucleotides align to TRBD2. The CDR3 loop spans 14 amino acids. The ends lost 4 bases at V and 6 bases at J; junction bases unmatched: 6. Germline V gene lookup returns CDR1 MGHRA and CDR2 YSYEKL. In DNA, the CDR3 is TGCGCCAGCAGCCCCATAGGACTAGCGGTCGAGCAGTACTTC. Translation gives CASSPIGLAVEQYF.

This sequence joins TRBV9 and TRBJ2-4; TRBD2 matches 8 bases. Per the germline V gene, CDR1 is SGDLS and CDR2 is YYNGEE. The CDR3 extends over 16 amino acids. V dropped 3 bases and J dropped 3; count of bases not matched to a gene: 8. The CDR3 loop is CASSAGGGKGKNIQYF. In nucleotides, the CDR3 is TGTGCCAGCAGCGCGGGAGGGGGGAAGGGCAAAAACATTCAGTACTTC.

Here the CDR3 DNA reads TGTGCCAGCAGCCCACCGACACGGGTGAACACTGAAGCTTTCTTT. Its translation is CASSPPTRVNTEAFF. V and J are TRBV3-1 and TRBJ1-1; D unclear. CDR1 and CDR2 from the germline V gene are LGHDT and YNNKEL (reference sequence). This CDR3 region has 15 residues. V was trimmed by 4 bases and J by 0 bases, leaving 12 bases between them. The variable domain in full, with the rest retrieved from reference TRBV3-1 and TRBJ1-1, is DTAVSQTPKYLVTQMGNDKSIKCEQNLGHDTMYWYKQDSKKFLKIMFSYNNKELIINETVPNRFSPKSPDKAHLNLHINSLELGDSAVYFCASSPPTRVNTEAFFGQGTRLTVV.

The CDR3 DNA reads as TGTGCCATCGCTGGGGACAGTTCCTACGAGCAGTACTTC. This sequence encodes CAIAGDSSYEQYF. The chain employs TRBV10-3 and TRBJ2-7, with 7 bases identical to TRBD1. The V and J ends lost 8 bases and 1 base, in that order; junction bases with no gene match: 5. Germline V lookup: CDR1 ENHRY, CDR2 SYGVKD. There are 13 residues in the CDR3.

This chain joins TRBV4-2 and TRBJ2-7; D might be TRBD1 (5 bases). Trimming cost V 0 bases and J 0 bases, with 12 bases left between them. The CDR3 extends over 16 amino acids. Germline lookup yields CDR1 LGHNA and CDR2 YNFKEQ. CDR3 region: CASSQEDILSSYEQYF. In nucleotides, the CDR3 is TGTGCCAGCAGCCAAGAGGACATCCTTAGCTCCTACGAGCAGTACTTC.

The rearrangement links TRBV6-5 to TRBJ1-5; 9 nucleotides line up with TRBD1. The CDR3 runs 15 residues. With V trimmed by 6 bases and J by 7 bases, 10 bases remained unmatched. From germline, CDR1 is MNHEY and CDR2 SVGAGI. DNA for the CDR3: TGTGCCAGCAGGTCGGCGGGACAGGGTAAACAGCCCCAGCATTTT. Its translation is CASRSAGQGKQPQHF.

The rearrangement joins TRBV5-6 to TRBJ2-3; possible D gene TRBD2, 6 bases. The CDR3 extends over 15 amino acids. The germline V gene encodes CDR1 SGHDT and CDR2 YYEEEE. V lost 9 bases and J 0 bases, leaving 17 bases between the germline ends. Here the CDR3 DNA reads TGTGCCACCACCCGGAGGGCGCCAAGCACAGATACGCAGTATTTT. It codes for CATTRRAPSTDTQYF. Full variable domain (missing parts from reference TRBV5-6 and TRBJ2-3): DAGVTQSPTHLIKTRGQQVTLRCSPKSGHDTVSWYQQALGQGPQFIFQYYEEEERQRGNFPDRFSGHQFPNYSSELNVNALLLGDSALYLCATTRRAPSTDTQYFGPGTRLTVL.

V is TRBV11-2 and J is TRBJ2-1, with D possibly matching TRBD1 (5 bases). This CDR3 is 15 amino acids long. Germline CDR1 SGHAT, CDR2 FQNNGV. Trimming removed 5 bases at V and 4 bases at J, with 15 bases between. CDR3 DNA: TGTGCCAGCAGCGAAGGGGTTTTGAATTACAATGAGCAGTTCTTC. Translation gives CASSEGVLNYNEQFF.

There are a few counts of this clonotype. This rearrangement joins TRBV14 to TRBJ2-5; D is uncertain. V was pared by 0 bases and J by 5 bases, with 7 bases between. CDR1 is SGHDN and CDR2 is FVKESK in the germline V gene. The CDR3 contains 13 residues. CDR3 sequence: CASSQEVGETQYF. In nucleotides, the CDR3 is TGTGCCAGCAGCCAAGAGGTTGGGGAGACCCAGTACTTC.

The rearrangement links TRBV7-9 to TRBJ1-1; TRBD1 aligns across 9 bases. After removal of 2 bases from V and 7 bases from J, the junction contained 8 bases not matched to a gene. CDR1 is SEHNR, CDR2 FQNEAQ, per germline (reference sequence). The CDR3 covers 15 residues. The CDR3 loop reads CASSLRQGEENEAFF. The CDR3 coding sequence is TGTGCCAGCAGCTTAAGACAGGGGGAAGAAAATGAAGCTTTCTTT.

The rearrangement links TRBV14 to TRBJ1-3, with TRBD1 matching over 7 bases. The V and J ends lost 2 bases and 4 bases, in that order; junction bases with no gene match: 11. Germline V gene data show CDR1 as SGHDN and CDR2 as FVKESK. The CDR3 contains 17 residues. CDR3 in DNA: TGTGCCAGCAGCCAAATTGACAGGGAGGGATTGGGAAACACCATATATTTT. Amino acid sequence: CASSQIDREGLGNTIYF. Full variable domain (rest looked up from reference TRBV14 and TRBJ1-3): EAGVTQFPSHSVIEKGQTVTLRCDPISGHDNLYWYRRVMGKEIKFLLHFVKESKQDESGMPNNRFLAERTGGTYSTLKVQPAELEDSGVYFCASSQIDREGLGNTIYFGEGSWLTVV.

The CDR3 spells CASSVSGTGYNEQFF. The CDR3, as DNA: TGTGCCAGCAGCGTAAGTGGGACAGGTTACAATGAGCAGTTCTTC. The chain links TRBV9 to TRBJ2-1; 8 bases map to TRBD1. The CDR3 contains 15 residues. The V segment lost 1 base and the J segment 4 bases; nucleotides outside the gene matches: 4. Germline-derived CDR1 and CDR2 are SGDLS and YYNGEE.